This passage covers 5 T cell receptor beta chains from one sample sequenced in a study of OX40 agonist ivuxolimab in advanced cancers. The assay was immunoSEQ multiplex PCR, and TCRdb's table has in-frame clones only and misses some. This sample carries about 100,000 clones, 85% to 95% of them seen once, and the ten largest clones take under 0.65%. The material sequenced was CD4+ or CD8+ T cells sorted from blood, taken in a trial of the OX40 agonist ivuxolimab. These receptors all come from an adult with an advanced solid tumor such as melanoma, head and neck, liver or kidney cancer.

This chain links TRBV29-1 with TRBJ2-5, with TRBD1 identical over 9 bases. The CDR3 contains 14 residues. Germline-derived CDR1 and CDR2 are SQVTM and ANQGSEA. V shed 7 bases and J 0 bases; nucleotides not matched to a gene: 6. The CDR3 DNA sequence: TGCAGCGGCCGACAGGGGGGGTACCAAGAGACCCAGTACTTC. It specifies CSGRQGGYQETQYF. Variable domain in full (rest from reference TRBV29-1 and TRBJ2-5): SAVISQKPSRDICQRGTSLTIQCQVDSQVTMMFWYRQQPGQSLTLIATANQGSEATYESGFVIDKFPISRPNLTFSTLTVSNMSPEDSSIYLCSGRQGGYQETQYFGPGTRLLVL.

The CDR3 nucleotides read TGTGCTAGTGGTTTGGCAACCGGGACAGAGGATGGCTACACCTTC. Its translation: CASGLATGTEDGYTF. V and J are TRBV12-5 and TRBJ1-2; TRBD1 matches 7 bases. The germline V gene has CDR1 LGHNT and CDR2 FRNRAP. This CDR3 is built from 15 residues. V dropped 1 base and J dropped 6; count of bases not matched to a gene: 8.

J is TRBJ1-2 and V is TRBV5-6; TRBD1 matches 9 bases. The CDR3 consists of 15 residues. V lost 1 base to trimming and J lost 8 bases; unmatched junction nucleotides: 9. Per germline, CDR1 SGHDT and CDR2 YYEEEE. CDR3 DNA sequence: TGTGCCAGCAGCTTGACAGGGGGCGAGGCGATGGGCTACACCTTC. Translated, it gives CASSLTGGEAMGYTF.

This rearrangement joins TRBV7-2 to TRBJ2-7; D may be TRBD1 (6 bases). This CDR3 contains 16 residues. The V gene lost 1 base and the J gene lost 7 bases, with 20 bases spanning the gap. Per germline, CDR1 SGHTA and CDR2 FQGNSA. CDR3 in amino acids: CASSLGAQGPLREQYF. Here the CDR3 DNA reads TGTGCCAGCAGCTTAGGAGCTCAGGGGCCACTGAGGGAGCAGTACTTC. Combining the CDR3 with reference TRBV7-2 and TRBJ2-7 gives the whole variable domain GAGVSQSPSNKVTEKGKDVELRCDPISGHTALYWYRQSLGQGLEFLIYFQGNSAPDKSGLPSDRFSAERTGGSVSTLTIQRTQQEDSAVYLCASSLGAQGPLREQYFGPGTRLTVT.

The genes are TRBV6-6 and TRBJ1-2, with a possible D match to TRBD1 (5 bases). Germline CDR1 reads MNHNY; CDR2 reads SVGAGI (reference sequence). V shed 2 bases and J shed 5 bases, with 9 bases lying between them. This CDR3 comprises 13 residues. CDR3 amino acids: CASSYDSRYGYTF. CDR3 sequence (DNA): TGTGCCAGCAGTTACGACAGCCGATATGGCTACACCTTC.